This T cell receptor beta chain was sequenced during a study of tumor-infiltrating lymphocytes in primary liver carcinoma. Overall study: Lesions, classed as T1-T3 N0M0, spanned about 4.2 to 11 cm across. Samples returned roughly 3.65 to 7.13 million productive TCRbeta reads, a yield that was similar across tissue types. Study-level findings and limits: Tumor-adjacent and tumor-blood pairs showed less overlap than tumor region pairs.

Unsorted whole blood yielded the blood RNA, and germline DNA was also extracted. Prior to surgery, four milliliters of peripheral blood were drawn. The CDR3 has 15 amino acids. Trimming removed 4 bases at V and 3 bases at J, with 17 bases between. Germline V gene data show CDR1 as SGHDT and CDR2 as YYEEEE. Remarks on this clonotype: The antigen is undetermined.

Constant-region priming of around 500 ng total RNA yielded TCR beta cDNA. Three nested multiplex PCR rounds, a slightly modified ARM-PCR method, built the TCR beta libraries. The two initial PCR rounds, nine to eleven cycles each, used TRBV1-TRBV30 forward and C-beta reverse primers. One entry per CDR3 protein results from TCRdb running MiXCR on the multiplex PCR reads. The data hold some 200,000 distinct CDR3 sequences, with less than 75% observed a single time. The TCR sequence derives from a woman aged 55 to 70 with primary liver carcinoma and hepatitis B virus infection. The chain couples TRBV5-6 to TRBJ2-7; tentatively, D is TRBD2 (6 bases). Sequencing was performed on peripheral blood. CDR3 DNA sequence: TGTGCCAGCAGCCGGGAGAGGACGACTGTCTACGAGCAGTACTTC. Translated: CASSRERTTVYEQYF.